This TCR beta chain was captured in a study of cytomegalovirus exposure and HLA in healthy donors. On the study more broadly: Researchers found that more than 70% of fewer than 450 genotyped donors fell within the Caucasian-associated ancestry cluster. The study, taken as a whole, reports: It was reportedly the case that the classifier diagnosed cytomegalovirus status with high specificity and sensitivity. A later analysis found most CMV-associated TCR beta chains apparently HLA-restricted. For most TCR beta V segments, an earlier analysis put the productive rate at about 87% or about 30% of the time.

The study ran its PCR with 60 Vbeta and 13 Jbeta primers. Profiled with immunoSEQ multiplex PCR; TCRdb holds only in-frame clones, not every one. The sample has approximately 110,000 clones, 78% seen once. This clone was detected only once. Its antigen is not identified. The CDR3 length is 17 residues. The germline CDR1 and CDR2 sequences are SGHDT and YYEEEE. Losses at the gene ends were 3 bases for V and 0 bases for J; bases not matched to a gene: 10. The sequence was obtained from a man aged 30 to 39 in good health and CMV-seronegative. The chain uses TRBV5-6 and TRBJ2-3, with TRBD1 matching over 7 bases. The sample taken for sequencing was PBMCs. The CDR3 reads CASSSTPRTGSTDTQYF. In DNA, the CDR3 is TGTGCCAGCAGCTCAACTCCGCGGACAGGAAGCACAGATACGCAGTATTTT.